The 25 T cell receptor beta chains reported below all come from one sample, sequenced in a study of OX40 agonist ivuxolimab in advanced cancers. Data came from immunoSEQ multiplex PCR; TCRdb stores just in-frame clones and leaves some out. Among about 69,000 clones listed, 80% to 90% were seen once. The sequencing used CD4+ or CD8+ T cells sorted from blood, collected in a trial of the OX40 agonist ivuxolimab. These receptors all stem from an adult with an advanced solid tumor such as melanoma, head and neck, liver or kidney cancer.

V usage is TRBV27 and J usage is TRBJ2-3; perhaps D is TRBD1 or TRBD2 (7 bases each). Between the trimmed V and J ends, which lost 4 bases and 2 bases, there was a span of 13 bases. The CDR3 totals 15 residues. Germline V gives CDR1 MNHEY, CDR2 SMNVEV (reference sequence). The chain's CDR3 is CASSSRGRATDTQYF. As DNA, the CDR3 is TGTGCCAGCAGTTCCAGGGGGAGGGCCACAGATACGCAGTATTTT.

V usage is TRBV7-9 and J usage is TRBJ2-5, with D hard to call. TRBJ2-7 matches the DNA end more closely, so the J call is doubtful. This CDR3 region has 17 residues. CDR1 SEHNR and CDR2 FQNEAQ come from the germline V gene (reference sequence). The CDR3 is CASSSLTSLKSSYEQYF. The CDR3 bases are TGTGCCAGCAGCTCCTTGACGAGCTTGAAGAGCTCCTACGAGCAGTACTTC.

The CDR3 loop reads CASSYPNEQFF. Written as DNA, the CDR3 is TGTGCCAGCAGTTACCCCAATGAGCAGTTCTTC. The V gene is TRBV6-6, the J gene TRBJ2-1; D is undetermined. Trimming left V 2 bases short and J 6 bases short, with 2 bases between. The CDR3 runs to 11 residues. Per the germline V gene, CDR1 is MNHNY and CDR2 is SVGAGI (reference sequence).

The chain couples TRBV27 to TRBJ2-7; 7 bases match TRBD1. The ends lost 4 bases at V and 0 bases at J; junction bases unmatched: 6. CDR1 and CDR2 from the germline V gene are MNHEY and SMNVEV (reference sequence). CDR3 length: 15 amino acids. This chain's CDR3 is CASSYRGESSYEQYF. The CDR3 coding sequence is TGTGCCAGCAGTTACAGGGGCGAAAGCTCCTACGAGCAGTACTTC.

The CDR3 coding sequence is TGTGCCAGCAGCTTAGCGGGGACAGAATCTAACTATGGCTACACCTTC. Its translation: CASSLAGTESNYGYTF. V gene TRBV7-9 combines with J gene TRBJ1-2; 7 positions agree with TRBD1. The trim removed 0 bases at V and 0 bases at J, leaving 4 bases unmatched. The CDR3 covers 16 residues. Germline V lookup: CDR1 SEHNR, CDR2 FQNEAQ (reference sequence).

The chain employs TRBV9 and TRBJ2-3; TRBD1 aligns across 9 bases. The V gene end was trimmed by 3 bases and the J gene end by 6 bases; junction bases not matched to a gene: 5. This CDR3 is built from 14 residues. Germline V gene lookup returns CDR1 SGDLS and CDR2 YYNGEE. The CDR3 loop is CASSEQGAVDTQYF. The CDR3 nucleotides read TGTGCCAGCAGCGAACAGGGGGCTGTTGATACGCAGTATTTT.

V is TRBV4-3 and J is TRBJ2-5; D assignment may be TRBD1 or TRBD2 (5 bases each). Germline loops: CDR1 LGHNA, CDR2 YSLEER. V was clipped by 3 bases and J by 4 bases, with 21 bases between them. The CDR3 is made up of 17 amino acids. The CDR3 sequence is CASSQGVPGPLGETQYF. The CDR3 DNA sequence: TGCGCCAGCAGCCAGGGTGTTCCGGGGCCTTTAGGAGAGACCCAGTACTTC.

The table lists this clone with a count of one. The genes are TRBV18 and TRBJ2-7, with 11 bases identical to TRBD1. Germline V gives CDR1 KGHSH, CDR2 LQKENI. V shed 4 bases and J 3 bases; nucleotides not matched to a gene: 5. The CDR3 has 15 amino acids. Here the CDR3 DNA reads TGTGCCAGCTCACTTACCGGGACAGGGGGCTACGAGCAGTACTTC. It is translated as CASSLTGTGGYEQYF.

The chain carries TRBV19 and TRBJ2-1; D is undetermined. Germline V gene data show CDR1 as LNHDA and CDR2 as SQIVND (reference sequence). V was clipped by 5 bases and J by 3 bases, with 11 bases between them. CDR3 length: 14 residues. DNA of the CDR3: TGTGCCAGTAGTCCGCCGCGATACTACAATGAGCAGTTCTTC. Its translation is CASSPPRYYNEQFF.

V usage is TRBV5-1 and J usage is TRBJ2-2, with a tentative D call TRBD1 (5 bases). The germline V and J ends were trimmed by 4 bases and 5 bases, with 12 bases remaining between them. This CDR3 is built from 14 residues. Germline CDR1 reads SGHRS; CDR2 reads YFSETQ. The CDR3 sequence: CASSEGAQTGELFF. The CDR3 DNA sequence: TGCGCCAGCAGCGAAGGGGCGCAGACCGGGGAGCTGTTTTTT.

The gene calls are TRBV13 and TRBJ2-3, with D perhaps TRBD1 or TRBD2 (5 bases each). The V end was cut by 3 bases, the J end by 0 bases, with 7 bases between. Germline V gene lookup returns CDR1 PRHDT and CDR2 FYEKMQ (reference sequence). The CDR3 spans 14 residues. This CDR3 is CASSFWGSTDTQYF. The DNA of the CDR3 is TGTGCCAGCAGCTTTTGGGGGAGCACAGATACGCAGTATTTT.

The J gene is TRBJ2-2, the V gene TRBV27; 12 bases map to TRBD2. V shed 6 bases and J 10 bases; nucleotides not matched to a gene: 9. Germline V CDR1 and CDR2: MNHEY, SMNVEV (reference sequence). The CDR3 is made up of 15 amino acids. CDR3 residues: CASSTGTSGFEELFF. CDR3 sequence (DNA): TGTGCCAGCAGCACCGGGACTAGCGGGTTTGAGGAGCTGTTTTTT.

For the CDR3, the DNA is TGTGCCAGTAGTCCTATGTCAACGGGGGGACCTGATGGCTACACCTTC. Encoded protein: CASSPMSTGGPDGYTF. This chain connects TRBV19 to TRBJ1-2, with TRBD1 as a possible D gene (5 bases). This CDR3 is 16 amino acids long. V was pared by 5 bases and J by 6 bases, with 22 bases between. CDR1 LNHDA and CDR2 SQIVND come from the germline V gene (reference sequence).

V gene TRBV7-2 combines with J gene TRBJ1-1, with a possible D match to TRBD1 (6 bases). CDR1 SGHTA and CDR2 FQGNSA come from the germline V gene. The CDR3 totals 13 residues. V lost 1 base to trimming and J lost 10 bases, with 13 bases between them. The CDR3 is CASSLDLGRGAFF. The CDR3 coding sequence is TGTGCCAGCAGCTTAGATCTTGGCAGGGGAGCTTTCTTT.

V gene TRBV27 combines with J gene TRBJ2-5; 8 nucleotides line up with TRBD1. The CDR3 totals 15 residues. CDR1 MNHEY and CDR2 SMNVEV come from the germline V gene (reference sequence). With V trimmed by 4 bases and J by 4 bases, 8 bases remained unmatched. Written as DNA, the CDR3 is TGTGCCAGCAGTTCACTCAGGGGGCGCGGAGAGACCCAGTACTTC. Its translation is CASSSLRGRGETQYF.

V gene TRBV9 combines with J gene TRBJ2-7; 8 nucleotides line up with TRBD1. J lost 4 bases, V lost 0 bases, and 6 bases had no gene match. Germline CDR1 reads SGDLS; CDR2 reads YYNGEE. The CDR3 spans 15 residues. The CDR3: CASSVEGTGDYEQYF. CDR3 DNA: TGTGCCAGCAGCGTAGAGGGGACAGGAGATTACGAGCAGTACTTC.

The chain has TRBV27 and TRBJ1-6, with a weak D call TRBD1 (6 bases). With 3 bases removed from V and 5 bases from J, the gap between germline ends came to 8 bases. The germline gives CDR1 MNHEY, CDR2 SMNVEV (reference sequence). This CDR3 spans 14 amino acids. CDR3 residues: CASSFRGNNSPLHF. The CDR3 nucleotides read TGTGCCAGCAGTTTCAGGGGTAATAATTCACCCCTCCACTTT.

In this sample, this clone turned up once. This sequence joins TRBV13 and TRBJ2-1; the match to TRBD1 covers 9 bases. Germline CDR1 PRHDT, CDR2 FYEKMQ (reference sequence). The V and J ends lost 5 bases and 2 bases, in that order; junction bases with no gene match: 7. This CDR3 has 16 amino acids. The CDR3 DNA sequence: TGTGCCAGCAGCCCCGGACAGGGGATCGCCTACAATGAGCAGTTCTTC. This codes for CASSPGQGIAYNEQFF.

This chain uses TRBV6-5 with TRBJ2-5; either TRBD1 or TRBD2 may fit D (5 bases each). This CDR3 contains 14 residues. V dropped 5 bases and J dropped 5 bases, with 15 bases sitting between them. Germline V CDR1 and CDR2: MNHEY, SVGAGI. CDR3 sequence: CASSNRRGGETQYF. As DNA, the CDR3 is TGTGCCAGCAGTAACCGACGGGGCGGGGAGACCCAGTACTTC.

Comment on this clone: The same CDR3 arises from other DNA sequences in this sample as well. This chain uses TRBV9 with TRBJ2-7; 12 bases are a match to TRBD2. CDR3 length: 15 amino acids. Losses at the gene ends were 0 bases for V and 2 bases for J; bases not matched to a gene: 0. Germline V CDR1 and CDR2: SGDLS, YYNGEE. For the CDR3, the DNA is TGTGCCAGCAGCGTAGGGACTAGCGGGACCTACGAGCAGTACTTC. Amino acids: CASSVGTSGTYEQYF.

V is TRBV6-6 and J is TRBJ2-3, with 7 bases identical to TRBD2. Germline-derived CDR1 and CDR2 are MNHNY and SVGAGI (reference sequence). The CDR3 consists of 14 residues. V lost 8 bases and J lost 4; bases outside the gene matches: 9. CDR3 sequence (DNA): TGTGCCAGCGGTCAGACTAGCTCGGCAGATACGCAGTATTTT. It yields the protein CASGQTSSADTQYF.

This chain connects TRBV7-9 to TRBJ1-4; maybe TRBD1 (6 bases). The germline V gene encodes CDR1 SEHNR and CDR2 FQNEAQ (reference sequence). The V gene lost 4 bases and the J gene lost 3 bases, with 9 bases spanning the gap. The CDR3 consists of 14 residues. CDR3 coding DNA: TGTGCCAGCAGCTCAGGGGTGGCTAATGAAAAACTGTTTTTT. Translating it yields CASSSGVANEKLFF.

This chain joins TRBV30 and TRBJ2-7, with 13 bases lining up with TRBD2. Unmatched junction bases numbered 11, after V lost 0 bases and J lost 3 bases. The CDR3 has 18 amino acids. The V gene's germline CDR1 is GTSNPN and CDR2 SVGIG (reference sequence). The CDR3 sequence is CAWSVGLAGDIVIYEQYF. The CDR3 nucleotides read TGTGCCTGGAGTGTAGGACTAGCGGGAGATATAGTCATCTACGAGCAGTACTTC.

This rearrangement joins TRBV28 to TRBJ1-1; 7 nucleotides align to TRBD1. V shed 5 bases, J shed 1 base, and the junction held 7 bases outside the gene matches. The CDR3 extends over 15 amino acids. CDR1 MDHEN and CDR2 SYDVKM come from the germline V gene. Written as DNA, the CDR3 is TGTGCCAGCAGTACGTACAGGGGTAGGAACACTGAAGCTTTCTTT. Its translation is CASSTYRGRNTEAFF.

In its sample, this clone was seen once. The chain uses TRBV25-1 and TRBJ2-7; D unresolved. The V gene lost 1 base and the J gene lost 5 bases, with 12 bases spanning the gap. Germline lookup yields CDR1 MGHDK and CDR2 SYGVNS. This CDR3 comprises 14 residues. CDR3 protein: CASSESWVDHEQYF. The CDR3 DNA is TGTGCCAGCAGTGAATCATGGGTTGACCACGAGCAGTACTTC.